In its sample, the clone carrying this T cell receptor beta chain was seen many times. What it binds is not known. The source of the sample is a study of T cell repertoires in cytomegalovirus infection. Across the study: Indications of both CMV infection and matching HLA type were provided by public TCR beta signatures. Study findings and constraints: Adding up the frequency of public TCR beta families identified people who carried CMV plus the relevant HLA.

Each CDR3 protein gets one entry after TCRdb re-called the reads with MiXCR. Altogether some 150,000 distinct CDR3 sequences are present, around a quarter being singletons, with the ten largest covering approximately 11%. The CDR3 contains 12 residues. Trimming shortened V by 6 bases and J by 1 base, and 4 bases separated the two germline ends. This TCR came from a human donor in good health (CMV status not recorded). Some clones in this sample may be carry-over from other donors' samples. The sequenced material came from PBMCs. The genes are TRBV12-3 or TRBV12-4 and TRBJ1-3; D not certain. CDR3: CASSPSGNTIYF. The CDR3 DNA follows: TGTGCCAGCAGCCCGTCTGGAAACACCATATATTTT.